This record covers a single T cell receptor beta chain. Antigen: not known. This record belongs to a study of CD8+ T cells in alopecia areata. Study-level background: Scoring treated patients' severity relied on the percentage of scalp area affected.

Reverse transcription of extracted RNA yielded cDNA, which provided the sequencing template. Assay: immunoSEQ multiplex PCR; the TCRdb copy retains only in-frame clones and omits some. The sample contains 95,000 to 150,000 clones, 61% of which appear only once. Study-level findings and limits: There were many expanded lesional clones persisting in scalp and blood during tofacitinib. On tofacitinib, scalp clonality and expanded CD8+ clones among top 100 fell significantly.

CDR1 is ENHRY and CDR2 is SYGVKD in the germline V gene. This CDR3 has 15 residues. Trimming removed 5 bases at V and 5 bases at J, with 16 bases between. Documented treatment: oral pan-JAK inhibitor, 5-10 mg twice daily. Peripheral blood, together with lesional scalp punch biopsies, was collected from alopecia areata patients. This TCR was recovered from a human donor with alopecia areata. The source material was CD4+ T cells sorted from blood, sampled at week 4, from a patient treated with tofacitinib. This chain links TRBV10-3 with TRBJ2-1; D is possibly TRBD1 (5 bases). CDR3 in amino acids: CAISYTSQVNNEQFF. The CDR3 DNA reads TGTGCCATCAGTTACACCTCACAGGTTAACAATGAGCAGTTCTTC.